This T cell receptor beta chain appears in the sequencing data of a study of post-analysis software for immune sequencing data. Points from the study as a whole: The study found TRBV5-6, TRBV5-1 and TRBV20-1 among about five TRBV segments more frequent in patients than controls.

Unique molecular identifiers had been added to the TCR beta cDNA libraries. TCRdb ran MiXCR on the PCR reads and lists one entry per CDR3 protein. Of hundreds of thousands of distinct CDR3 sequences in the sample, roughly 40% are singletons; the top ten hold about 1.5%. Germline CDR1 reads ENHRY; CDR2 reads SYGVKD. Trimming pared 3 bases from V and 1 base from J, leaving 6 bases between. CDR3 size: 13 residues. In its sample, this clonotype was seen a few times. Its antigen is as yet unknown. The sample consisted of blood. V and J are TRBV10-3 and TRBJ1-1; D is undetermined. The TCR originated in a girl between 5 and 17 years old with multiple sclerosis. The CDR3 here is CAISDNRNTEAFF. CDR3 DNA: TGTGCCATCAGTGACAACAGGAACACTGAAGCTTTCTTT.